The source of this T cell receptor (beta chain) is a study of T cells in localized non-small cell lung cancer (dated by TCRdb to between 2020 and 2021). In terms of the full investigation: The study examined T cell repertoires in a few hundred patients with early-stage NSCLC and compared tumors with uninvolved tumor-adjacent lungs. The cohort was made up of under 250 treatment-naive NSCLC patients whose localized lung tumors had been resected. NSCLC patients had a mean age of roughly 69 years, and 129 were male and around 110 female.

TCR beta CDR3 regions were sequenced from DNA using the immunoSEQ Assay. For the original study's pipeline: T cell density was computed as TCR beta template counts normalized to usable DNA estimated by amplifying housekeeping genes. Richness was estimated with the preseqR package, extrapolating to 400,000 templates for PBMC samples and 120,000 templates for tissue samples. Clonality was calculated as one minus Pielou's evenness. To identify tissue-enriched TCRs, differential abundance testing was run on productive amino-acid clonotypes with a minimum total count of 5 and an alpha of 0.1. Repertoire overlap between compartments was quantified with the Jaccard Index and Morisita Overlap Index. GLIPH clustered TCR beta CDR3s with public tetramer-defined viral CDR3s; viral motifs required at least three viral sequences plus V-gene enrichment. TCRdb stores this immuneACCESS table with in-frame sequences only. Part of the clones is absent; in the studies checked, under half of the shortfall reflects unresolved V genes, and no reason is known for the rest. V, J and clone size reflect that table, while D and trimming were determined from the DNA. For this sample there are around 67,000 clones; 85% to 90% appear just once. The ten largest clones capture 1.5% to 2% of the sample.

Comments on this clone: Its cognate antigen has yet to be identified. Within one base of it there is no much larger clone, and no base qualities were kept.

The cysteine opens and the phenylalanine closes a CDR3 of 14 amino acids. The CDR3 DNA has 42 bases and is translated from base 1. The junction carries 15 bases between V and J, which are trimmed by 5 bases and 5 bases respectively. The CDR1 and CDR2 encoded by the germline V gene are SNHLY and FYNNEI. At diagnosis, peripheral blood, uninvolved tumor-adjacent lung and tumor were collected and stored as a combination of fresh-frozen and FFPE material. For TCR repertoire profiling, blood samples were analyzed in the form of peripheral blood mononuclear cells. General study outcomes and caveats: A median of 57 of the top 100 tumor clones were detected in paired uninvolved adjacent lung, and some 29 of these tumor clones were also found among the top 100 clones of the paired uninvolved adjacent lung. Since the design was exploratory, TCR variables were selected using unadjusted p-values with no false-discovery rate correction. Uninvolved tumor-adjacent lung showed the highest T cell clonality, higher than tumor, which suggests more focused antigenic responses in the uninvolved tumor-adjacent lung. Higher blood T cell density associated with longer overall survival, while higher adjacent-lung clonality associated with shorter survival. Multi-region tumor sequencing was not performed, so intratumor heterogeneity could not be excluded.

Here the chain combines TRBV2 and TRBJ2-5, with no confident D gene call. The source material was peripheral blood, sampled before any cancer treatment. The TCR was taken from a woman aged 35-70 years with stage I lung adenocarcinoma. The encoded CDR3 is CASSPSTGGETQYF. The nucleotide sequence reads TGTGCCAGCAGTCCGTCAACGGGTGGGGAGACCCAGTACTTC.